These 12 T cell receptor beta chains originate from one sample sequenced in a study of blood T cell repertoires in COVID-19. The assay was immunoSEQ multiplex PCR, and TCRdb's table has in-frame clones only and misses some. The table lists 150,000 to 200,000 clones, 80% to 90% of them singletons. Source material: PBMCs or T cells enriched from blood (not recorded which). All receptors come from a woman in her forties or fifties who had recovered from COVID-19.

This clone was found many times. The genes are TRBV5-1 and TRBJ1-2; no reliable D call. The CDR3 consists of 14 residues. V was shortened by 5 bases and J by 1 base, with 12 bases between the two germline ends. The V gene's germline CDR1 is SGHRS and CDR2 YFSETQ. The DNA of the CDR3 is TGCGCCAGCAGAGTCCGAGAAATTAACTATGGCTACACCTTC. Amino acids: CASRVREINYGYTF. Full variable domain (remainder filled in from reference TRBV5-1 and TRBJ1-2): KAGVTQTPRYLIKTRGQQVTLSCSPISGHRSVSWYQQTPGQGLQFLFEYFSETQRNKGNFPGRFSGRQFSNSRSEMNVSTLELGDSALYLCASRVREINYGYTFGSGTRLTVV.

The chain employs TRBV7-3 and TRBJ1-6, with D perhaps TRBD1 (6 bases). The V gene lost 4 bases and the J gene lost 9 bases, with 28 bases spanning the gap. The CDR3 sequence is 19 residues long. Germline V lookup: CDR1 SGHTA, CDR2 FQGTGA. The CDR3 DNA is TGTGCCAGCAGCTACAGGGAGAGGCGTAGCCCCGGATCGCGTTCACCCCTCCACTTT. This codes for CASSYRERRSPGSRSPLHF.

V is TRBV5-6 and J is TRBJ1-6, with D perhaps matching TRBD1 (6 bases). The germline V and J ends were trimmed by 4 bases and 8 bases, with 10 bases remaining between them. CDR3 length: 13 amino acids. Germline V gene data show CDR1 as SGHDT and CDR2 as YYEEEE. This CDR3 is CASSQDSYSPLHF. The CDR3 bases are TGTGCCAGCAGCCAGGACAGCTATTCACCCCTCCACTTT.

This chain uses TRBV6-5 with TRBJ1-2, with 7 bases matching TRBD1. V lost 8 bases and J lost 7; bases outside the gene matches: 13. CDR1 is MNHEY and CDR2 is SVGAGI in the germline V gene. The CDR3 is 14 amino acids. For the CDR3, the DNA is TGTGCCAGCTTTGACACAGGGGCTAAGGCTGGCTACACCTTC. Translation gives CASFDTGAKAGYTF.

V gene TRBV7-2 combines with J gene TRBJ1-4; no clear D. Trimming pared 5 bases from V and 4 bases from J, leaving 14 bases between. The length of the CDR3 is 15 residues. The germline CDR1 and CDR2 sequences are SGHTA and FQGNSA. CDR3 nucleotides: TGTGCCAGCAGCGGGATGGGGAGACTTAATGAAAAACTGTTTTTT. This codes for CASSGMGRLNEKLFF.

This chain links TRBV5-8 with TRBJ2-2; D is perhaps TRBD1 (6 bases). Germline V CDR1 and CDR2: SGHTS, YDEGEE. The V end lost 1 base, the J end lost 1 base, and 14 bases lay between the germline ends. The CDR3 extends over 17 amino acids. Here the CDR3 reads CASSLIPDSKNTGELFF. In nucleotides, the CDR3 is TGTGCCAGCAGCTTGATCCCGGACAGCAAGAACACCGGGGAGCTGTTTTTT.

The chain combines TRBV6-5 with TRBJ2-7; 8 positions agree with TRBD2. Germline lookup yields CDR1 MNHEY and CDR2 SVGAGI. V was clipped by 4 bases and J by 3 bases; unmatched bases: 2. This CDR3 region has 13 residues. Written as DNA, the CDR3 is TGTGCCAGCAGTTCGGCGGGAGGCTACGAGCAGTACTTC. Translation gives CASSSAGGYEQYF.

The chain is built from TRBV27 and TRBJ1-1; the D gene is possibly TRBD1 (6 bases). V was trimmed by 5 bases and J by 0 bases, leaving 13 bases between them. The CDR3 spans 15 residues. Germline V gene data show CDR1 as MNHEY and CDR2 as SMNVEV (reference sequence). The CDR3 region has the DNA TGTGCCAGCAGTACTGCACAGGGACTGAACACTGAAGCTTTCTTT. Its protein product is CASSTAQGLNTEAFF.

The chain recombines TRBV5-8 with TRBJ2-6, with a tentative D call TRBD2 (5 bases). There are 16 residues in the CDR3. V was cut by 6 bases and J by 0 bases, with 13 bases left in between. Germline V gene sequence: CDR1 SGHTS, CDR2 YDEGEE. The CDR3 DNA follows: TGTGCCAGCACGCGGCGGGTAAACTCTGGGGCCAACGTCCTGACTTTC. Its translation is CASTRRVNSGANVLTF.

This clone was counted between two and nine times. The chain links TRBV5-3 to TRBJ2-1, with a tentative D call TRBD1 (6 bases). TRBV5-3 is treated as an ORF (open reading frame) with a function not yet certain. Deletions cut 4 bases from V and 6 bases from J, with 17 bases between. The length of the CDR3 is 15 residues. The CDR3 loop is CARSPPGQHVNEQFF. As DNA, the CDR3 is TGTGCCAGAAGCCCACCGGGACAACATGTCAATGAGCAGTTCTTC.

The rearrangement uses TRBV6-2 or TRBV6-3 and TRBJ1-5; no clear D. Germline V lookup: CDR1 MNHEY, CDR2 SVGEGT. This CDR3 is 17 amino acids long. V lost 3 bases and J lost 0, with 15 bases in between. CDR3 region: CASSYRHEPYSNQPQHF. The CDR3, as DNA: TGTGCCAGCAGTTATCGACACGAACCCTATAGCAATCAGCCCCAGCATTTT.

The chain uses TRBV11-1 and TRBJ2-7; no firm D call. Looked up from germline, CDR1 is SGHAT and CDR2 is FQDESV (reference sequence). The CDR3 sequence is 16 residues long. Trimming cost V 3 bases and J 3 bases, with 18 bases left between them. As DNA, the CDR3 is TGTGCCAGCAGCTTTATTGCCGGGTCGTTCATCTACGAGCAGTACTTC. Its translation: CASSFIAGSFIYEQYF.